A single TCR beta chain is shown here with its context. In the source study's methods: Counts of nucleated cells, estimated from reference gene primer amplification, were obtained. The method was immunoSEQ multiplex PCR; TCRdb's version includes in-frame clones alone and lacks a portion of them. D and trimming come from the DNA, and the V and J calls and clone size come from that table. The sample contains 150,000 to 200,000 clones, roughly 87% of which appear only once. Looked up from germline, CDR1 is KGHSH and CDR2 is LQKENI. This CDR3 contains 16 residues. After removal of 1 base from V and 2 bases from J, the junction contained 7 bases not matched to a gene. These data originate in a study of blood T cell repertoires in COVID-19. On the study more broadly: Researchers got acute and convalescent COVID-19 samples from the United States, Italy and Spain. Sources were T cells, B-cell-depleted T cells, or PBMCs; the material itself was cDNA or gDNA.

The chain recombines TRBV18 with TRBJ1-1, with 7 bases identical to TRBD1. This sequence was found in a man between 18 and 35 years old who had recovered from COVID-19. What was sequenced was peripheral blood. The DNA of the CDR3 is TGTGCCAGCTCACCACGGGCCGGGACAGCTAACACTGAAGCTTTCTTT. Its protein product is CASSPRAGTANTEAFF.